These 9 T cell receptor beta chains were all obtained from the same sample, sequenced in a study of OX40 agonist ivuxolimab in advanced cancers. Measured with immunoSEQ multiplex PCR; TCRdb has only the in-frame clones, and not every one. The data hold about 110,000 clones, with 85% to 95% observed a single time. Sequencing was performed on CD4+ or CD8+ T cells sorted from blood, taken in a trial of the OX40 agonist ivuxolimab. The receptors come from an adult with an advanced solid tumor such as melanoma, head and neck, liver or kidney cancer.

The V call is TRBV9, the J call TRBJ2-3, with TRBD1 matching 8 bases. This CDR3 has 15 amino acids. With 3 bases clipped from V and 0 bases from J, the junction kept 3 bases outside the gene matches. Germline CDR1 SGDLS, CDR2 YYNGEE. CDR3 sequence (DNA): TGTGCCAGCAGCGGAGGACAGGGTAGCACAGATACGCAGTATTTT. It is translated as CASSGGQGSTDTQYF.

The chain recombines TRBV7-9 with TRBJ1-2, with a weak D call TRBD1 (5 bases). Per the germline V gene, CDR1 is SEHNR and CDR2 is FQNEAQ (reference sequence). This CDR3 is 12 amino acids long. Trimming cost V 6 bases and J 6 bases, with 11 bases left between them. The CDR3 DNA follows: TGTGCCAGCAGACCCGGGGGGGATGGCTACACCTTC. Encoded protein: CASRPGGDGYTF.

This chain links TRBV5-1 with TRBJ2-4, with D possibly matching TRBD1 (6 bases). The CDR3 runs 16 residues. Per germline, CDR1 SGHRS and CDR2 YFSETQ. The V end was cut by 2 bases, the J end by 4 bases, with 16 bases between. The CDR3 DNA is TGCGCCAGCAGCTTCGGAAACAGGGATGGGAAAAACATTCAGTACTTC. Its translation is CASSFGNRDGKNIQYF.

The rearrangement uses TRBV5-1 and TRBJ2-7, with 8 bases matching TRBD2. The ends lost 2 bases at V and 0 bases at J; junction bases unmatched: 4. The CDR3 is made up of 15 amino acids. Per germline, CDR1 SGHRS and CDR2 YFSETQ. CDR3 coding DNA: TGCGCCAGCAGCTTAAGTAGCGGGAACTCCTACGAGCAGTACTTC. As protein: CASSLSSGNSYEQYF.

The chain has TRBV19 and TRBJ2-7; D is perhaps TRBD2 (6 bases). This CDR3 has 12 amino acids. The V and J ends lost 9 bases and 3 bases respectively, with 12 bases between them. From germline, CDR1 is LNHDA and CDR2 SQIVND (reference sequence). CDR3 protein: CASSGALYEQYF. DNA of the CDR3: TGTGCCAGCTCGGGAGCTCTCTACGAGCAGTACTTC.

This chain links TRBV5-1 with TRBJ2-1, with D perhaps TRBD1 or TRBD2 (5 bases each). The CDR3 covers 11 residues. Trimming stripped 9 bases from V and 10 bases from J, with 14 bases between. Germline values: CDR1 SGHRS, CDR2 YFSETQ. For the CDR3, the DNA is TGCGCCACCAGGTGGGGGACCGAGCAGTTCTTC. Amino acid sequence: CATRWGTEQFF.

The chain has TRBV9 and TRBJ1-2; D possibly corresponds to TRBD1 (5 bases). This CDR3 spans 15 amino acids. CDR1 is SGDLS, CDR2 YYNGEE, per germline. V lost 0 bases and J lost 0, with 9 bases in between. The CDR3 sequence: CASSVGQGANYGYTF. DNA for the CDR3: TGTGCCAGCAGCGTAGGCCAGGGTGCTAACTATGGCTACACCTTC.

The CDR3 bases are TGTGCCAGCAGCTTACGTCAGGGTGTGGGCTACGAGCAGTACTTC. Translated, it gives CASSLRQGVGYEQYF. The chain employs TRBV7-9 and TRBJ2-7, with a possible D match to TRBD1 (5 bases). This CDR3 region has 15 residues. Germline V gene lookup returns CDR1 SEHNR and CDR2 FQNEAQ (reference sequence). The V end was cut by 2 bases, the J end by 3 bases, with 14 bases between.

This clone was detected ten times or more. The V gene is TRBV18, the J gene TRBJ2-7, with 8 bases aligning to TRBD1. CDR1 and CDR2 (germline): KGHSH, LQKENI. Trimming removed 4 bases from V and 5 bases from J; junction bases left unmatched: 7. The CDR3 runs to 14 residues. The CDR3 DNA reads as TGTGCCAGCTCACGAGACAGGGGTAAGGACGAGCAGTACTTC. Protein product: CASSRDRGKDEQYF.